This TCR beta chain was sequenced in a study of cytotoxic CD8 clonotypes in ibrutinib-treated CLL (TCRdb year 2021). Broadly, across the study: The cohort was composed of about 10 relapsed/refractory and fewer than 16 treatment-naive patients; IGHV unmutated status was identified in about 17 patients. Responses were partial in approximately 24 patients and complete in 2; after median approximately 69 months follow-up, roughly 15 stayed in remission and about twelve progressed. The response samples were drawn at a median of 12 months into treatment, with a range of about 6 to 36 months. An average of 255,043 productive templates and 94,082 productive rearrangements was obtained per sample. Of the 86 people in the trial, about two dozen had longitudinal samples available. Cryopreserved peripheral blood mononuclear cells were obtained prior to treatment, at the time of response, and at either disease progression or sustained remission. Patients were still on ibrutinib when every remission and progressive disease sample was collected.

CDR1 is given as SGHTA and CDR2 as FQGNSA, both from the germline V gene. Inclusive of the bounding cysteine and phenylalanine, the CDR3 is 16 residues long. CDR3 DNA only is kept here, 48 bases in frame from base 1. Compared with germline, V lacks 5 bases and J lacks 4 bases; bases without a gene match: 10. The time point label for this specimen denotes: about a year on ibrutinib. Around 1.8 micrograms of genomic DNA were extracted from cryopreserved PBMCs for TCR beta library preparation. Longitudinal blood samples from CLL patients on ibrutinib monotherapy underwent high-throughput TCR beta sequencing. The patients were enrolled in a single-center, open-label phase 2 trial of ibrutinib monotherapy. Remarks on this clone: Its antigen is not yet known. Base qualities are missing; no much larger clone stands one base away.

Broad study findings and their caveats: Public clonotypes were found to be uncommon and were observed to contract or remain stable during treatment; the increase in clonality was shown to reflect expansion of private clonotypes at ibrutinib response. An increase in clonality was observed at ibrutinib response, with clonality remaining stable during sustained remission and falling back toward baseline at progression. Sampling times were not matched between patients in sustained remission and patients whose disease was progressing, and lymph node repertoires were not examined. At baseline, clonality was higher than in age-matched healthy donors and showed a strong correlation with circulating CD8+ T-cell counts.

A MiSeq instrument was used for deep resolution sequencing, which targeted depths ranging from 1 in 1 million up to 1 in 200,000 T cells, with coverage averaging 10x for each clonotype. The immunoSEQ hsTCRB Kit was used to generate TCR beta libraries. The original methods were these. ImmunoSEQ Data Assistant and ImmunoSEQ Analyzer were used for data analysis, and V, D and J genes were assigned according to IMGT definitions. Clonality was computed as one minus normalized Shannon entropy of productive rearrangement frequencies, ranging from 0 to 1. Only overrepresented clonotypes making up at least 0.05% of the repertoire of each patient were included in the public clonotype analysis. Approximately 13 age-matched healthy donor repertoires from immuneACCESS served as clonality controls. The table comes from immuneACCESS by way of TCRdb, which keeps in-frame sequences with V and J called. Part of the clones is missing from these tables; in studies checked, under half for an unresolved V gene and the rest for unknown reasons. V and J calls and clone size follow that table, whereas D and trimming were derived from the DNA. In this sample the table shows tens of thousands of clones, roughly 80% of which occur a single time. The ten largest make up 4.8% of the sample.

The sequence was collected from a human donor with chronic lymphocytic leukemia. The chain couples TRBV7-2 to TRBJ2-3, with 9 central nucleotides matching TRBD2. This specimen was PBMCs, taken after 12 months of ibrutinib treatment. The CDR3 amino acid sequence is: CASSATGRGGSDTQYF. The nucleotides read TGTGCCAGCAGCGCCACGGGGCGGGGGGGCTCAGATACGCAGTATTTT. With all but the CDR3 taken from the reference TRBV7-2 and TRBJ2-3 genes, the full variable domain is: GAGVSQSPSNKVTEKGKDVELRCDPISGHTALYWYRQSLGQGLEFLIYFQGNSAPDKSGLPSDRFSAERTGGSVSTLTIQRTQQEDSAVYLCASSATGRGGSDTQYFGPGTRLTVL.